The 31 T cell receptor beta chains given below trace back to one sample, sequenced in a study of CD8 T cells in ankylosing spondylitis. TCRdb reprocessed the 5' RACE reads with MiXCR, giving one entry per CDR3 protein. This table has fewer than 750,000 distinct CDR3 sequences, under 20% appearing once. These receptors have no identified antigens. Study-wide findings and caveats: What appeared characteristic of ankylosing spondylitis blood was a TCR beta motif of several highly homologous variants.

What was sequenced was blood, either unsorted or a sorted T cell fraction (not recorded which). The receptors come from a male donor with ankylosing spondylitis.

The chain is built from TRBV2 and TRBJ2-7; TRBD1 agrees at 7 bases. Germline CDR1 and CDR2: SNHLY and FYNNEI. Germline trimming cut 6 bases from V and 5 bases from J; bases unmatched to any gene: 10. The CDR3 sequence is 14 residues long. The CDR3: CASRRAPTGHEQYF. The CDR3 DNA is TGTGCCAGCAGGCGGGCCCCGACAGGGCACGAGCAGTACTTC.

The V call is TRBV4-3, the J call TRBJ2-6; D might be TRBD1 (6 bases). V lost 1 base, J lost 0 bases, and 7 bases lay in between. From germline, CDR1 is LGHNA and CDR2 YSLEER. This CDR3 contains 16 residues. In DNA form, the CDR3 reads TGCGCCAGCAGCCAAGGGGGGCCCTCTGGGGCCAACGTCCTGACTTTC. Its protein product is CASSQGGPSGANVLTF.

This clonotype has a count of ten or more. V and J are TRBV11-2 and TRBJ1-2; TRBD1 might be the D (5 bases). The length of the CDR3 is 14 residues. The germline gives CDR1 SGHAT, CDR2 FQNNGV. V dropped 4 bases and J dropped 6 bases, with 15 bases sitting between them. The CDR3 sequence is CASSSAPQGNGYTF. DNA for the CDR3: TGTGCCAGCAGCTCTGCCCCCCAGGGAAATGGCTACACCTTC.

This clonotype was observed a few times. This CDR3 is CASSEGQTNYGYTF. CDR3 DNA: TGTGCCAGCAGTGAAGGACAGACCAACTATGGCTACACCTTC. The chain employs TRBV25-1 and TRBJ1-2, with D perhaps TRBD1 (6 bases). This CDR3 spans 14 amino acids. Per the germline V gene, CDR1 is MGHDK and CDR2 is SYGVNS. V lost 2 bases to trimming and J lost 2 bases, with 9 bases between them.

For this clonotype: Given a much more abundant clone one base away, this may be a read error. The J gene is TRBJ1-5, the V gene TRBV6-2 or TRBV6-3; perhaps TRBD1 as D (6 bases). The V end was cut by 4 bases, the J end by 5 bases, with 9 bases between. Germline V lookup: CDR1 MNHEY, CDR2 SVGEGT. CDR3 length: 13 amino acids. As DNA, the CDR3 is TGTGCCAGCAGTTCGGACAGTGATCAGCCCCAGCATTTT. Protein sequence: CASSSDSDQPQHF.

The chain links TRBV4-2 to TRBJ2-7; TRBD2 matches 12 bases. CDR1 LGHNA and CDR2 YNFKEQ come from the germline V gene. V shed 0 bases and J 0 bases; nucleotides not matched to a gene: 12. This CDR3 comprises 20 residues. The CDR3 nucleotides read TGTGCCAGCAGCCAAGACGGACTAGCGGGGAGATATGCGAGCTCCTACGAGCAGTACTTC. Translated: CASSQDGLAGRYASSYEQYF.

A word on this clonotype: Its ends do not fully match the called genes, so a read error is possible. The chain couples TRBV20-1 to TRBJ1-2, with D perhaps TRBD1 (5 bases). Germline CDR1 DFQATT, CDR2 SNEGSKA (reference sequence). The CDR3 contains 13 residues. CDR3 loop: CSAETVDNYGYAF. CDR3 nucleotides: TGCAGTGCAGAGACAGTAGACAACTATGGCTACGCCTTC.

The V gene is TRBV7-9, the J gene TRBJ2-7; 8 bases fit TRBD2. The length of the CDR3 is 14 residues. V was clipped by 0 bases and J by 5 bases; unmatched bases: 3. The germline V gene has CDR1 SEHNR and CDR2 FQNEAQ (reference sequence). The CDR3, as DNA: TGTGCCAGCAGCTTAGCAAGCGGGAGAGACGAGCAGTACTTC. Protein product: CASSLASGRDEQYF.

This clonotype was picked up a small number of times. The V and J genes are TRBV7-8 and TRBJ2-3; 9 nucleotides agree with TRBD1. Germline V lookup: CDR1 SGHVS, CDR2 FQNEAQ. This CDR3 has 19 residues. The V and J ends lost 1 base and 5 bases, in that order; junction bases with no gene match: 16. This CDR3 is CASSLDSSGTGRVEDTQYF. CDR3 in DNA: TGTGCCAGCAGCTTAGATTCCTCGGGGACAGGGAGAGTGGAAGATACGCAGTATTTT.

J is TRBJ2-3 and V is TRBV5-4; D possibly corresponds to TRBD2 (6 bases). Per the germline V gene, CDR1 is SGHNT and CDR2 is YYREEE (reference sequence). CDR3 length equals 16 residues. V shed 4 bases and J shed 2 bases, with 17 bases lying between them. CDR3 amino acids: CASSLLREAATDTQYF. The CDR3 coding sequence is TGTGCCAGCAGCCTTCTGAGGGAGGCCGCCACAGATACGCAGTATTTT.

The chain links TRBV7-2 to TRBJ2-1; TRBD2 agrees at 7 bases. The CDR3 spans 13 residues. Looked up from germline, CDR1 is SGHTA and CDR2 is FQGNSA. Trimming at V came to 5 bases and at J to 12 bases, leaving 10 bases not matched to a gene. Here the CDR3 reads CASSPRDYSPQFF. The CDR3 DNA sequence: TGTGCCAGCAGCCCTAGGGACTATTCCCCGCAGTTCTTC. Full variable domain (rest looked up from reference TRBV7-2 and TRBJ2-1): GAGVSQSPSNKVTEKGKDVELRCDPISGHTALYWYRQSLGQGLEFLIYFQGNSAPDKSGLPSDRFSAERTGGSVSTLTIQRTQQEDSAVYLCASSPRDYSPQFFGPGTRLTVL.

This clonotype appeared a few times. The chain couples TRBV30 to TRBJ2-7; no firm D call. The CDR3 is 13 residues long. Germline values: CDR1 GTSNPN, CDR2 SVGIG (reference sequence). The V and J ends lost 2 bases and 0 bases respectively, with 8 bases between them. The CDR3: CAWSPAYSYEQYF. The DNA for the CDR3 is TGTGCCTGGAGTCCGGCCTACTCCTACGAGCAGTACTTC.

This sequence joins TRBV11-2 and TRBJ2-6; 7 bases fit TRBD2. V dropped 5 bases and J dropped 1; count of bases not matched to a gene: 8. This CDR3 region has 17 residues. CDR1 and CDR2 (germline): SGHAT, FQNNGV. CDR3 loop: CASSRWGGSSGANVLTF. The CDR3 DNA follows: TGTGCCAGCAGCCGATGGGGGGGGTCTTCTGGGGCCAACGTCCTGACTTTC.

This clonotype was detected only a few times. The V gene is TRBV4-1, the J gene TRBJ1-3; no definite D call. V was trimmed by 1 base and J by 3 bases, leaving 13 bases between them. In germline, CDR1 is MGHRA, CDR2 YSYEKL. The CDR3 length is 16 residues. This CDR3 is CASSQGLRSYGNTIYF. CDR3 DNA: TGCGCCAGCAGCCAAGGCCTCAGAAGCTATGGAAACACCATATATTTT.

The chain recombines TRBV20-1 with TRBJ1-5; D gene uncertain. The CDR3 runs 14 residues. Germline assignment: CDR1 DFQATT and CDR2 SNEGSKA (reference sequence). Deletions cut 3 bases from V and 5 bases from J, with 14 bases between. The CDR3 sequence: CSARAAMEDQPQHF. CDR3 DNA sequence: TGCAGTGCTAGGGCGGCAATGGAAGATCAGCCCCAGCATTTT.

V is TRBV20-1 and J is TRBJ1-6, with D possibly being TRBD1 (6 bases). The V end was cut by 1 base, the J end by 2 bases, with 9 bases between. CDR3 length: 15 residues. In germline, CDR1 is DFQATT, CDR2 SNEGSKA (reference sequence). CDR3 sequence: CSARVPGAYNSPLHF. The CDR3 bases are TGCAGTGCTAGAGTCCCAGGGGCCTATAATTCACCCCTCCACTTT.

This clonotype was detected a few times. The V gene is TRBV14, the J gene TRBJ1-2; weak D call: TRBD1 (6 bases). Germline CDR1 is SGHDN and CDR2 is FVKESK. This CDR3 has 13 amino acids. V shed 5 bases and J shed 7 bases, with 14 bases lying between them. The DNA for the CDR3 is TGTGCCAGCAGCATACAAGGGACATTTGGCTACACCTTC. This gives the protein CASSIQGTFGYTF.

This clonotype was seen a handful of times. The chain carries TRBV3-1 and TRBJ1-6; tentatively, D is TRBD1 (6 bases). Trimming shortened V by 2 bases and J by 18 bases, and 17 bases separated the two germline ends. Germline CDR1 LGHDT, CDR2 YNNKEL (reference sequence). The CDR3 runs 13 residues. DNA of the CDR3: TGTGCCAGCAGCCAAAGTTCAGGGGCCGGCCACCACTTT. Translated, it gives CASSQSSGAGHHF.

The V and J genes are TRBV29-1 and TRBJ2-7, with 7 bases matching TRBD1. CDR3 length: 14 amino acids. Germline V gene sequence: CDR1 SQVTM, CDR2 ANQGSEA. V lost 6 bases, J lost 7 bases, and 15 bases stayed unmatched. The CDR3 nucleotides are TGCAGCGTGATACAGACAGGGCTCCAAAGTGAGCAGTACTTC. Its protein product is CSVIQTGLQSEQYF.

The gene calls are TRBV5-1 and TRBJ2-1; possible D gene TRBD2, 6 bases. V dropped 5 bases and J dropped 13 bases, with 22 bases sitting between them. The CDR3 loop spans 14 amino acids. Germline loops: CDR1 SGHRS, CDR2 YFSETQ. This CDR3 is CASSPRSEAGGQFF. In DNA, the CDR3 is TGCGCCAGCAGTCCACGTTCGGAAGCCGGGGGACAGTTCTTC.

In this sample, this clonotype turned up a few times. V is TRBV6-5 and J is TRBJ1-2; the match to TRBD1 covers 7 bases. V dropped 0 bases and J dropped 1; count of bases not matched to a gene: 5. The germline gives CDR1 MNHEY, CDR2 SVGAGI. The CDR3 spans 16 residues. DNA of the CDR3: TGTGCCAGCAGTTACTCTTTGGCAGGGGGTAACTATGGCTACACCTTC. Protein product: CASSYSLAGGNYGYTF.

This clonotype was observed a few times. This sequence joins TRBV28 and TRBJ2-7, with no clear D. V lost 4 bases, J lost 0 bases, and 10 bases lay in between. The CDR3 consists of 14 residues. CDR1 and CDR2 from the germline V gene are MDHEN and SYDVKM. The CDR3 bases are TGTGCCAGCAGTTCACGCGACTTCTCCTACGAGCAGTACTTC. It specifies CASSSRDFSYEQYF.

The J gene is TRBJ2-7, the V gene TRBV20-1; 8 bases are a match to TRBD1. Germline CDR1 DFQATT, CDR2 SNEGSKA (reference sequence). J was trimmed by 4 bases and V by 2 bases; bases with no gene match: 10. The CDR3 is 15 amino acids. The CDR3: CSARRMQGARYEQYF. CDR3 bases: TGCAGTGCTAGAAGAATGCAGGGGGCCAGGTACGAGCAGTACTTC.

This clonotype was seen a few times. This chain joins TRBV15 and TRBJ2-5, with D possibly called TRBD1 or TRBD2 (5 bases each). Germline-derived CDR1 and CDR2 are LNHNV and YYDKDF (reference sequence). Trimming cost V 4 bases and J 3 bases, with 15 bases left between them. CDR3 length: 15 residues. The CDR3 DNA is TGTGCCACCAGCACGACTGGGGGACGCGAAGAGACCCAGTACTTC. Translating gives CATSTTGGREETQYF.

The chain uses TRBV20-1 and TRBJ2-6; maybe TRBD1 (6 bases). The CDR3 is 18 residues long. In germline, CDR1 is DFQATT, CDR2 SNEGSKA (reference sequence). V was pared by 6 bases and J by 0 bases, with 21 bases between. The CDR3 spells CSAKHRDTGISGANVLTF. CDR3 nucleotides: TGCAGTGCCAAACACAGGGACACGGGCATCTCTGGGGCCAACGTCCTGACTTTC.

The count of this clonotype is one. The chain combines TRBV6-1 with TRBJ2-2, with 8 bases aligning to TRBD1. In germline, CDR1 is MNHNS, CDR2 SASEGT. CDR3 length: 15 amino acids. Trimming cost V 5 bases and J 1 base; bases outside gene matches: 3. The CDR3 here is CASSTGQVNTGELFF. CDR3 DNA: TGTGCCAGCAGTACGGGACAGGTGAACACCGGGGAGCTGTTTTTT.

In this sample, this clonotype turned up a few times. V usage is TRBV12-5 and J usage is TRBJ2-1; no reliable D call. V was trimmed by 7 bases and J by 3 bases, leaving 13 bases between them. Germline V lookup: CDR1 LGHNT, CDR2 FRNRAP. This CDR3 has 14 residues. CDR3: CASVSSGLYNEQFF. The CDR3 bases are TGTGCTAGTGTCTCTTCGGGCCTCTACAATGAGCAGTTCTTC.

This chain connects TRBV6-5 to TRBJ1-3; D is perhaps TRBD1 (5 bases). The CDR3 has 16 residues. CDR1 is MNHEY and CDR2 is SVGAGI in the germline V gene. The V gene lost 0 bases and the J gene lost 4 bases, with 13 bases spanning the gap. The CDR3 is CASSYSFLGPGNTIYF. DNA for the CDR3: TGTGCCAGCAGTTACTCGTTTTTGGGGCCCGGAAACACCATATATTTT.

The genes are TRBV20-1 and TRBJ1-1; D might be TRBD1 (5 bases). Looked up from germline, CDR1 is DFQATT and CDR2 is SNEGSKA (reference sequence). CDR3 length: 12 amino acids. In DNA form, the CDR3 reads TGCAGCCTCCCAGGGCATTACACTGAAGCTTTCTTT. Translating gives CSLPGHYTEAFF.

This clonotype appeared once. The chain couples TRBV4-1 to TRBJ1-4, with 11 bases aligning to TRBD1. CDR3 length equals 15 residues. CDR1 is MGHRA and CDR2 is YSYEKL in the germline V gene. The V gene end was trimmed by 3 bases and the J gene end by 8 bases; junction bases not matched to a gene: 5. The chain's CDR3 is CASSQDRGLYEKLFF. The CDR3 DNA follows: TGCGCCAGCAGCCAGGACAGGGGGCTTTACGAAAAACTGTTTTTT.

The chain employs TRBV6-1 and TRBJ1-6; D might be TRBD1 (6 bases). The CDR3 totals 14 residues. Germline CDR1 MNHNS, CDR2 SASEGT. The V and J ends lost 7 bases and 8 bases respectively, with 15 bases between them. This chain's CDR3 is CASKETQGHSPLHF. The CDR3 DNA reads as TGTGCCAGCAAAGAGACACAGGGACATTCACCCCTCCACTTT.